Listed below are T cell receptor beta chains from one sample, sequenced in a study of human T cells and chemical hapten exposure. TCRdb passed the RACE reads through MiXCR, listing each CDR3 protein once. This sample carries 150,000 to 200,000 distinct CDR3 sequences, about 14% of them seen once, and the ten largest clones take 1.7%. Here the sequenced sample was whole blood, taken in connection with sensitization to the hapten diphenylcyclopropenone (DPC). Receptors were obtained from a woman in her twenties or thirties with alopecia areata. Some clones in this sample may be carry-over from other donors' samples. Each CDR3 is given with its conserved first and last residue. D genes are given only for firm matches. Clone size is stated in some rows and not others, as once, few, many or a class when expanded.

TRBV29-1	many	TRBJ2-3	TRBD2	14	TGCAGCGTTGTGTATACTGCGGGAGGCGATACGCAGTATTTT	CSVVYTAGGDTQYF
TRBV28	NA	TRBJ2-7	NA	14	TGTGCCAGCAGTTCCTCGGCGGGCCGCTACGAGCAGTACTTC	CASSSSAGRYEQYF
TRBV29-1	many	TRBJ1-4	NA	14	TGCAGCGTTGAAGGGTCAGGGGATAATGAAAAACTGTTTTTT	CSVEGSGDNEKLFF
TRBV11-2	NA	TRBJ2-7	NA	13	TGTGCCAGCAGCCCCCCCGTCTCCTACGAGCAGTACTTC	CASSPPVSYEQYF
TRBV18	many	TRBJ1-6	NA	15	TGTGCCAGCTCACCTAGGACGGACGAGAATTCACCCCTCCACTTT	CASSPRTDENSPLHF
TRBV3-1	NA	TRBJ1-4	NA	15	TGTGCCAGCAGCCAAAAAGGACAGTTTAATGAAAAACTGTTTTTT	CASSQKGQFNEKLFF
TRBV12-5	NA	TRBJ2-1	TRBD1	14	TGTGCTAGTGGTCCGACAGGGGCTTACAATGAGCAGTTCTTC	CASGPTGAYNEQFF
TRBV6-1	many	TRBJ1-5	NA	15	TGTGCCAGCAGTGAAGTCGGCAGGGGTAATCAGCCCCAGCATTTT	CASSEVGRGNQPQHF
TRBV30	NA	TRBJ2-7	TRBD1	14	TGTGCCTGGGGTACGGGACAGGGGTCGTCAAGCCAGTACTTC	CAWGTGQGSSSQYF
TRBV7-8	few	TRBJ2-1	NA	15	TGTGCCAGCAGCTTAGGGTCTGGATCTTACAATGAGCAGTTCTTC	CASSLGSGSYNEQFF
TRBV20-1	few	TRBJ1-6	NA	13	TGCAGTGCTAGGAGGGACGGCAATTCACCCCTCCACTTT	CSARRDGNSPLHF
TRBV11-3	NA	TRBJ1-3	NA	14	TGTGCCAGCAGCAAAACAGGGACTGGAAACACCATATATTTT	CASSKTGTGNTIYF
TRBV20-1	NA	TRBJ2-5	NA	13	TGCAGTGCTACCTGGGATCCTGGGGAGACCCAGTACTTC	CSATWDPGETQYF
TRBV11-3	many	TRBJ1-1	TRBD1	17	TGTGCCAGCAGCTTGGGTTATCCAGGGGGCCGGGCATTGTTTGCTTTCTTT	CASSLGYPGGRALFAFF
TRBV6-5	once	TRBJ1-1	TRBD1	15	TGTGCCAGCAGGCGCTCCCCGGGACAGGGGTCTGAAGCTTTCTTT	CASRRSPGQGSEAFF
TRBV29-1	few	TRBJ1-5	NA	12	TGCAGCGTTGGGGGAGAGAATCAGCCCCAGCATTTT	CSVGGENQPQHF
TRBV9	few	TRBJ2-1	TRBD2	14	TGTGCCAGCAGCGTTGGAGCGGGGTACAATGAGCAGTTCTTC	CASSVGAGYNEQFF
TRBV7-8	NA	TRBJ2-1	NA	17	TGTGCCAGCAGCTCCCAAAGACGCGGTCTCTCCTACAATGAGCAGTTCTTC	CASSSQRRGLSYNEQFF
TRBV28	NA	TRBJ1-3	NA	15	TGTGCCAGCAGTGACGTAGCCGACTCTGGAAACACCATATATTTT	CASSDVADSGNTIYF
TRBV30	NA	TRBJ2-7	NA	16	TGTGCCTCCGCACCACCACGGGGAAGCCTTCTCTACGAGCAGTACTTC	CASAPPRGSLLYEQYF
TRBV7-2	NA	TRBJ2-2	NA	14	TGTGCCAGCAGCTTAGAGACTGCCTCCGGGGAGCTGTTTTTT	CASSLETASGELFF
TRBV7-8	few	TRBJ1-5	NA	17	TGTGCCAGCAGCTTAGGTAGGGCGGAACTTAGCAATCAGCCCCAGCATTTT	CASSLGRAELSNQPQHF
TRBV7-2	NA	TRBJ2-7	NA	13	TGTGCCAGCAGCTTAGAACAGATCTACGAGCAGTACTTC	CASSLEQIYEQYF
TRBV7-2	few	TRBJ1-3	TRBD1	19	TGTGCCAGCAGCTTATTAGTCGGGTCGAGGACAGGGGGTGGAAACACCATATATTTT	CASSLLVGSRTGGGNTIYF
TRBV2	many	TRBJ2-3	TRBD2	18	TGTGCCAGCAGTGATGCTAGCGGGAGAGGTTTGGGCACAGATACGCAGTATTTT	CASSDASGRGLGTDTQYF
TRBV4-3	NA	TRBJ2-1	NA	17	TGCGCCAGCAGCCAAGATCGAGGGCGCTTCCCCTACAATGAGCAGTTCTTC	CASSQDRGRFPYNEQFF
TRBV20-1	NA	TRBJ2-3	NA	12	TGCAGCGCCGGACTTCACACAGATACGCAGTATTTT	CSAGLHTDTQYF
TRBV19	few	TRBJ2-7	TRBD2	15	TGTGCCAGTAGTAAACTAGCGGGCAGCTCCTACGAGCAGTACTTC	CASSKLAGSSYEQYF
TRBV5-1	NA	TRBJ2-7	NA	14	TGCGCCAGCAGCTTGGGGACGGATGCCTACGAGCAGTACTTC	CASSLGTDAYEQYF
TRBV28	NA	TRBJ1-2	NA	16	TGTGCCAGCACGGTCCGGTTTGGAATAGATAACTATGGCTACACCTTC	CASTVRFGIDNYGYTF
TRBV18	NA	TRBJ2-7	NA	14	TGTGCCAGCTCACCGACATCTCTCGCCCACGGGCAGTACTTC	CASSPTSLAHGQYF
TRBV9	few	TRBJ1-1	NA	12	TGTGCCAGCAGCGTAGAAGGGTCTGAAGCTTTCTTT	CASSVEGSEAFF
TRBV20-1	many	TRBJ2-7	TRBD2	15	TGCAGTGCTAGAGATCGGACTAGCGGGAGCTACGAGCAGTACTTC	CSARDRTSGSYEQYF
TRBV29-1	NA	TRBJ2-3	TRBD2	14	TGCAGCGTTGGAGAACTAGCGGGCACAGATACGCAGTATTTT	CSVGELAGTDTQYF
TRBV7-2	NA	TRBJ1-2	TRBD1	17	TGTGCCAGCAGTTGGAAGGGACAGGGAGGTCCAGGCTATGGCTACACCTTC	CASSWKGQGGPGYGYTF
TRBV29-1	NA	TRBJ2-1	NA	14	TGCAGCGGTGCTTGGGGGGAAGGATACAATGAGCAGTTCTTC	CSGAWGEGYNEQFF
TRBV28	few	TRBJ1-5	NA	15	TGTGCCAGCAGTTTCCAGCCCCCTAGATACCAGCCCCAGCATTTT	CASSFQPPRYQPQHF
TRBV7-2	NA	TRBJ2-2	TRBD1	14	TGTGCCAGCAGCTTAGACGGACAGGTTGGGGAGCTGTTTTTT	CASSLDGQVGELFF
TRBV7-9	NA	TRBJ1-4	NA	15	TGTGCCAGCAGCTTATCCGGGAGGGAAGGTGAAAAACTGTTTTTT	CASSLSGREGEKLFF
TRBV4-1	NA	TRBJ2-5	NA	14	TGCGCCAGCAGCCAAGGACCGGACGGAGAGACCCAGTACTTC	CASSQGPDGETQYF
TRBV15	few	TRBJ2-1	TRBD2	17	TGTGCCACCAGGGTCGGACTAGCGGGAGTCAAAGGCAATGAGCAGTTCTTC	CATRVGLAGVKGNEQFF
TRBV11-1	NA	TRBJ2-1	NA	16	TGTGCCAGCGGCTACTTTGGGCAGGGTAGTTACAATGAGCAGTTCTTC	CASGYFGQGSYNEQFF
TRBV24-1	few	TRBJ2-5	NA	13	TGTGCCACCTCTGTCGGAACGGAGGAGACCCAGTACTTC	CATSVGTEETQYF
TRBV25-1	few	TRBJ2-3	TRBD2	16	TGTGCCAGCAGTGACCCCGGACTAGCGCAGACAGATACGCAGTATTTT	CASSDPGLAQTDTQYF